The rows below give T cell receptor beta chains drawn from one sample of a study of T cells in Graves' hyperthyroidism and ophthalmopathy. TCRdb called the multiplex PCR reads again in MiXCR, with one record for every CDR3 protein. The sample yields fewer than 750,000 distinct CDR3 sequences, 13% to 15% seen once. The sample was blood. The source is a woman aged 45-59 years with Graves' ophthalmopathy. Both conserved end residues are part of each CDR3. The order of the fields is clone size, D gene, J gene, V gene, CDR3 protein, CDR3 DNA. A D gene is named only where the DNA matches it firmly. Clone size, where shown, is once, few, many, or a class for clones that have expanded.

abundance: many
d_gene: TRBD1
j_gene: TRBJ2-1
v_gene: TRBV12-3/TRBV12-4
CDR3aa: CASSSSAPGQSYNEQFF
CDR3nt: TGTGCCAGCAGTTCCTCCGCACCGGGACAGAGTTACAATGAGCAGTTCTTC

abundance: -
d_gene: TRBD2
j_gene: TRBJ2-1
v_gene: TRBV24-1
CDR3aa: CATSVPGGFNEQFF
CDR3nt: TGTGCCACCAGTGTGCCGGGAGGTTTTAATGAGCAGTTCTTC

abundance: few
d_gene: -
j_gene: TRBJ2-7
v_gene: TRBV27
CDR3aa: CASSLFFSYEQYF
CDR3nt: TGTGCCAGCAGTTTATTCTTCTCCTACGAGCAGTACTTC

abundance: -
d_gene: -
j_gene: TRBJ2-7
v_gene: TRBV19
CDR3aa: CASSMDRYSYEQYF
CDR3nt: TGTGCCAGTAGTATGGACAGATACTCCTACGAGCAGTACTTC

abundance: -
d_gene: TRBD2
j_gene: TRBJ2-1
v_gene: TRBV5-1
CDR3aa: CASSLAAGDHNEQFF
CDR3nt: TGCGCCAGCAGCTTGGCAGCGGGAGATCACAATGAGCAGTTCTTC

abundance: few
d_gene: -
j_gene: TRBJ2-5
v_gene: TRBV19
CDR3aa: CASSPGSHQETQYF
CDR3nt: TGTGCCAGTAGTCCTGGGTCTCACCAAGAGACCCAGTACTTC

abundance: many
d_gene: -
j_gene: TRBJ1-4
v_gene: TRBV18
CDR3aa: CASSPLATNEKLFF
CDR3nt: TGTGCCAGCTCACCACTCGCAACTAATGAAAAACTGTTTTTT

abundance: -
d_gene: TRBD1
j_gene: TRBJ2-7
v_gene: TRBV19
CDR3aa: CASSPGSGQGLYEQYF
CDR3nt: TGTGCCAGTAGTCCGGGATCGGGACAGGGGCTGTACGAGCAGTACTTC

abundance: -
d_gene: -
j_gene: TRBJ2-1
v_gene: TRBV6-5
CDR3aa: CASSYTLIRREKNEQFF
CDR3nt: TGTGCCAGCAGTTATACCCTCATTCGTCGGGAGAAAAATGAGCAGTTCTTC

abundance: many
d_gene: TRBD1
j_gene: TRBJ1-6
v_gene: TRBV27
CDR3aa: CASSAPEDRRDSPLHF
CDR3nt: TGTGCCAGCAGTGCCCCGGAGGACAGGCGGGATTCACCCCTCCACTTT

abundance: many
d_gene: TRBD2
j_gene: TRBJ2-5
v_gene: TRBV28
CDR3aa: CASSFPGLEIDPSETQYF
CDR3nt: TGTGCCAGCAGTTTCCCGGGACTAGAGATCGATCCAAGTGAGACCCAGTACTTC

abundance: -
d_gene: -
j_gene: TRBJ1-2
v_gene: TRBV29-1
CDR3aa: CSVYSGNDYGYIF
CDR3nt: TGCAGCGTTTACAGTGGAAATGACTATGGCTACATCTTC

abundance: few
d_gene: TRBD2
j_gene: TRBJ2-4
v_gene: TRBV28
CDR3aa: CASSLISGSGQNIQYF
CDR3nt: TGTGCCAGCAGTCTTATTAGCGGGAGCGGCCAAAACATTCAGTACTTC

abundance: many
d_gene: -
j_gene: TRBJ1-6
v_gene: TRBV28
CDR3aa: CASSRIFRYSPLHF
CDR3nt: TGTGCCAGCAGCCGTATTTTCCGGTATTCACCCCTCCACTTT

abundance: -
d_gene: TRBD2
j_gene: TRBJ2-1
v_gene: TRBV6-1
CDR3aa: CASSRLAGGPYNEQFF
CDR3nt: TGTGCCAGCAGTCGACTAGCGGGAGGGCCCTACAATGAGCAGTTCTTC

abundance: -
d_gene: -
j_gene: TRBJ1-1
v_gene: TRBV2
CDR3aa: CASSGGGRANTEAFF
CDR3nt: TGTGCCAGCAGTGGCGGCGGCAGGGCGAACACTGAAGCTTTCTTT

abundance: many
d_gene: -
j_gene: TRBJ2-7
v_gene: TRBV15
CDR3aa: CATSSGYGSYEQYF
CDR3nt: TGTGCCACCAGCAGTGGCTACGGCTCCTACGAGCAGTACTTC

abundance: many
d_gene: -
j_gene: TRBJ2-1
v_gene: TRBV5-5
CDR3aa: CASSLGVQAYNEQFF
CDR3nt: TGTGCCAGCAGCTTGGGAGTGCAGGCTTACAATGAGCAGTTCTTC

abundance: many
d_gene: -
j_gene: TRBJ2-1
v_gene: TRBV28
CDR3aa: CASSPPGRPWNEQFF
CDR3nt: TGTGCCAGCAGTCCACCGGGCCGCCCTTGGAATGAGCAGTTCTTC

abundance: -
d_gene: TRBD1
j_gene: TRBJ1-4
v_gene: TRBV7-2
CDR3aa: CASSLAPGQVEKLFF
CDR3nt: TGTGCCAGCAGCTTAGCTCCTGGACAGGTTGAAAAACTGTTTTTT

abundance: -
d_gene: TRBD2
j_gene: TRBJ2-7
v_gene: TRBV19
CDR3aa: CASSIKPGLAGLIYEQYF
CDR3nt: TGTGCCAGTAGTATCAAGCCGGGACTAGCGGGACTTATCTACGAGCAGTACTTC